This passage covers 28 T cell receptor beta chains from one sample sequenced in a study of vaccination effects on CD4 cells after COVID-19 (dated by TCRdb to between 2021 and 2024). Libraries were prepared through the immunoSEQ multiplex PCR assay. This immuneACCESS table, as held by TCRdb, lists in-frame sequences with V and J called but not all clones. Of the missing ones, under half trace to an unresolved V gene in checked studies; the others have no known cause. The table for this sample lists 42,000 or so clones; approximately 77% of them were counted only once. The ten most abundant clones make up 8.5% to 10% of the sample. Antigens for these TCRs are unknown. After more than nine days of culture, CD4+ T cells were isolated with the EasySep CD4+ T cell isolation kit. Participants received two doses of either the BNT162b2 or the mRNA-1273 mRNA SARS-CoV-2 vaccine. Here the sequenced sample was CD4+ T cells from PBMCs cultured without peptide, taken after COVID-19 vaccination. The receptors were sampled from a human donor who received a COVID-19 vaccine.

The chain is built from TRBV27 and TRBJ2-7; 15 nucleotides agree with TRBD2. CDR1 MNHEY and CDR2 SMNVEV come from the germline V gene (reference sequence). The CDR3 is 16 amino acids. V lost 5 bases to trimming and J lost 5 bases; unmatched junction nucleotides: 7. For the CDR3, the DNA is TGTGCCAGCAGTCGGGGACTAGCGGGAGGACGGGACGAGCAGTACTTC. Protein: CASSRGLAGGRDEQYF.

The chain recombines TRBV13 with TRBJ2-7; no reliable D call. Germline V gives CDR1 PRHDT, CDR2 FYEKMQ (reference sequence). Trimming left V 2 bases short and J 4 bases short, with 12 bases between. This CDR3 is built from 14 residues. The CDR3 DNA reads TGTGCCAGCAGCTTACCCGGCAAATCTTACGAGCAGTACTTC. As protein: CASSLPGKSYEQYF.

This clone was counted once. This sequence joins TRBV18 and TRBJ2-6; 8 bases line up with TRBD1. J gave up 3 bases and V 3 bases, and 7 bases lay outside the gene matches. Germline CDR1 is KGHSH and CDR2 is LQKENI. The CDR3 is 17 residues long. The CDR3 coding sequence is TGTGCCAGCTCACCGAGTACAGGGGGTGGTGGGGCCAACGTCCTGACTTTC. Amino acids: CASSPSTGGGGANVLTF.

The V gene is TRBV29-1, the J gene TRBJ1-5, with 9 bases that match TRBD1. From germline, CDR1 is SQVTM and CDR2 ANQGSEA. The CDR3 has 13 residues. V trimming: 7 bases; J trimming: 7 bases; junction bases outside the gene matches: 8. The CDR3 loop is CSAAGTGRQPQHF. In DNA, the CDR3 is TGCAGCGCTGCCGGGACAGGGCGACAGCCCCAGCATTTT. Combining the CDR3 with reference TRBV29-1 and TRBJ1-5 gives the whole variable domain SAVISQKPSRDICQRGTSLTIQCQVDSQVTMMFWYRQQPGQSLTLIATANQGSEATYESGFVIDKFPISRPNLTFSTLTVSNMSPEDSSIYLCSAAGTGRQPQHFGDGTRLSIL.

In its sample, this clone was seen a few times. The gene calls are TRBV18 and TRBJ1-5; TRBD1 matches at 8 bases. This CDR3 has 15 residues. The junction had 7 bases not matched to a gene; V was cut back by 2 bases and J by 7 bases. CDR1 is KGHSH and CDR2 is LQKENI in the germline V gene. The CDR3 sequence: CASSPNQGAGQPQHF. The CDR3 DNA sequence: TGTGCCAGCTCACCAAATCAGGGGGCAGGACAGCCCCAGCATTTT. Full variable domain (remainder filled in from reference TRBV18 and TRBJ1-5): NAGVMQNPRHLVRRRGQEARLRCSPMKGHSHVYWYRQLPEEGLKFMVYLQKENIIDESGMPKERFSAEFPKEGPSILRIQQVVRGDSAAYFCASSPNQGAGQPQHFGDGTRLSIL.

This chain links TRBV4-1 with TRBJ2-3; no definite D call. Germline V CDR1 and CDR2: MGHRA, YSYEKL. This CDR3 spans 12 amino acids. Trimming shortened V by 5 bases and J by 5 bases, and 8 bases separated the two germline ends. This chain's CDR3 is CASSNLVDTQYF. The CDR3 nucleotides read TGCGCCAGCAGCAACTTAGTAGATACGCAGTATTTT.

The J gene is TRBJ1-5, the V gene TRBV15; TRBD1 matches at 7 bases. The CDR3 runs to 12 residues. Trimming took 4 bases from V and 10 from J; bases not matched to a gene: 4. Germline V CDR1 and CDR2: LNHNV, YYDKDF (reference sequence). CDR3 sequence (DNA): TGTGCCACCAGCACCACAGGGGATCCCCAGCATTTT. This translates into CATSTTGDPQHF.

J is TRBJ2-7 and V is TRBV2, with a weak D call TRBD1 (5 bases). CDR3 length: 14 amino acids. V was cut by 5 bases and J by 0 bases, with 11 bases left in between. The germline V gene has CDR1 SNHLY and CDR2 FYNNEI. This chain's CDR3 is CASSPQDNSYEQYF. CDR3 coding DNA: TGTGCCAGCAGTCCTCAGGACAACTCCTACGAGCAGTACTTC.

The rearrangement joins TRBV18 to TRBJ2-7, with TRBD2 as a possible D gene (5 bases). V lost 3 bases, J lost 3 bases, and 12 bases lay in between. This CDR3 region has 14 residues. The germline V gene encodes CDR1 KGHSH and CDR2 LQKENI. In nucleotides, the CDR3 is TGTGCCAGCTCACCGCCCCACGGGATCTACGAGCAGTACTTC. Translation: CASSPPHGIYEQYF.

This clone appeared a few times. The genes are TRBV11-2 and TRBJ1-6; tentatively, D is TRBD1 (5 bases). The V gene lost 1 base and the J gene lost 5 bases, with 9 bases spanning the gap. This CDR3 is built from 15 residues. CDR1 and CDR2 (germline): SGHAT, FQNNGV. For the CDR3, the DNA is TGTGCCAGCAGCTTAGTAGGGGCGAATAATTCACCCCTCCACTTT. Its protein product is CASSLVGANNSPLHF.

The gene calls are TRBV6-5 and TRBJ2-6; D not certain. Germline V lookup: CDR1 MNHEY, CDR2 SVGAGI. Deletions cut 6 bases from V and 0 bases from J, with 3 bases between. The CDR3 contains 13 residues. In DNA, the CDR3 is TGTGCCAGCAGCAGCTCTGGGGCCAACGTCCTGACTTTC. It is translated as CASSSSGANVLTF.

This clone was observed a handful of times. The chain is built from TRBV7-8 and TRBJ2-1; D is ambiguous. The CDR3 covers 14 residues. V was cut by 5 bases and J by 7 bases, with 15 bases left in between. The V gene's germline CDR1 is SGHVS and CDR2 FQNEAQ. The CDR3 region has the DNA TGTGCCAGCAGCCCTTCGAGGATCTGGAATGAGCAGTTCTTC. It is translated as CASSPSRIWNEQFF.

The DNA for the CDR3 is TGTGCCAGCAGCTTGGCTATATCGAACTATGGCTACACCTTC. Translated: CASSLAISNYGYTF. The gene calls are TRBV5-4 and TRBJ1-2; D remains ambiguous. From germline, CDR1 is SGHNT and CDR2 YYREEE (reference sequence). The CDR3 totals 14 residues. Trimming shortened V by 0 bases and J by 2 bases, and 8 bases separated the two germline ends.

The V and J genes are TRBV6-2 or TRBV6-3 and TRBJ2-1; D might be TRBD1 or TRBD2, each matching 5 bases. Trimming stripped 7 bases from V and 10 bases from J, with 20 bases between. CDR1 and CDR2 (germline): MNHEY, SVGEGT. CDR3 size: 14 residues. The CDR3 DNA sequence: TGTGCCAGCACCCCGAGGGGAACCAGAGGAGAGCAGTTCTTC. This sequence encodes CASTPRGTRGEQFF.

The V and J genes are TRBV10-1 and TRBJ1-3; no definite D call. The CDR3 is made up of 13 amino acids. Per the germline V gene, CDR1 is WNHNN and CDR2 is SYGVQD (reference sequence). Trimming pared 5 bases from V and 0 bases from J, leaving 5 bases between. The CDR3 spells CASSQVSGNTIYF. Here the CDR3 DNA reads TGCGCCAGCAGTCAAGTCTCTGGAAACACCATATATTTT.

The rearrangement links TRBV6-5 to TRBJ1-4; the D gene is possibly TRBD1 (6 bases). This CDR3 is built from 15 residues. Germline values: CDR1 MNHEY, CDR2 SVGAGI. Between the trimmed V and J ends, which lost 5 bases and 7 bases, there was a span of 17 bases. The CDR3 DNA is TGTGCCAGCAGTATTACAGGGCCGGAGATTGAAAAACTGTTTTTT. This sequence encodes CASSITGPEIEKLFF.

This chain connects TRBV11-2 to TRBJ2-5; D unresolved. Germline CDR1 is SGHAT and CDR2 is FQNNGV. The V and J ends lost 5 bases and 0 bases respectively, with 7 bases between them. The CDR3 contains 13 residues. This CDR3 is CASSPPNQETQYF. Written as DNA, the CDR3 is TGTGCCAGCAGCCCACCAAACCAAGAGACCCAGTACTTC.

The rearrangement uses TRBV5-1 and TRBJ2-7; TRBD1 matches 8 bases. Germline CDR1 is SGHRS and CDR2 is YFSETQ. The CDR3 loop spans 14 amino acids. The V and J ends lost 5 bases and 2 bases, in that order; junction bases with no gene match: 6. CDR3 loop: CASSRTGGTYEQYF. In nucleotides, the CDR3 is TGCGCCAGCAGTCGCACAGGGGGGACCTACGAGCAGTACTTC.

V usage is TRBV25-1 and J usage is TRBJ2-1; D ambiguous. The length of the CDR3 is 15 residues. Trimming left V 2 bases short and J 2 bases short, with 10 bases between. Germline V CDR1 and CDR2: MGHDK, SYGVNS. DNA for the CDR3: TGTGCCAGCAGTGAACCCGGGCAGCCCTACAATGAGCAGTTCTTC. It is translated as CASSEPGQPYNEQFF.

This rearrangement joins TRBV30 to TRBJ2-5; unclear D gene. V lost 3 bases and J 7 bases, leaving 21 bases between the germline ends. The CDR3 is 15 residues long. In germline, CDR1 is GTSNPN, CDR2 SVGIG (reference sequence). The CDR3 loop reads CAWRVDGGRSTTQYF. The CDR3 nucleotides are TGTGCCTGGAGAGTGGACGGCGGAAGAAGCACGACCCAGTACTTC. Full variable domain (rest looked up from reference TRBV30 and TRBJ2-5): SQTIHQWPATLVQPVGSPLSLECTVEGTSNPNLYWYRQAAGRGLQLLFYSVGIGQISSEVPQNLSASRPQDRQFILSSKKLLLSDSGFYLCAWRVDGGRSTTQYFGPGTRLLVL.

V is TRBV6-5 and J is TRBJ2-3; 14 bases align to TRBD2. The length of the CDR3 is 16 residues. With 2 bases clipped from V and 9 bases from J, the junction kept 7 bases outside the gene matches. From germline, CDR1 is MNHEY and CDR2 SVGAGI. The CDR3 nucleotides are TGTGCCAGCAGTTACGGGACTAGCGGGGGACAGGGCACGCAGTATTTT. Its protein product is CASSYGTSGGQGTQYF.

The chain combines TRBV7-2 with TRBJ1-3, with a possible D match to TRBD1 (5 bases). The germline V and J ends were trimmed by 4 bases and 0 bases, with 7 bases remaining between them. Germline V lookup: CDR1 SGHTA, CDR2 FQGNSA. The length of the CDR3 is 14 residues. The CDR3 sequence: CASSSGLSGNTIYF. CDR3 DNA: TGTGCCAGCAGCTCGGGGCTCTCTGGAAACACCATATATTTT.

The V gene is TRBV7-2, the J gene TRBJ2-5; no firm D call. Germline assignment: CDR1 SGHTA and CDR2 FQGNSA. The CDR3 runs to 13 residues. The V gene lost 1 base and the J gene lost 5 bases, with 8 bases spanning the gap. The CDR3 region is CASSLGRVETQYF. The CDR3, as DNA: TGTGCCAGCAGCTTAGGGCGAGTCGAGACCCAGTACTTC.

The rearrangement uses TRBV29-1 and TRBJ2-1; TRBD2 matches at 10 bases. Losses at the gene ends were 7 bases for V and 8 bases for J; bases not matched to a gene: 14. The CDR3 totals 15 residues. Germline loops: CDR1 SQVTM, CDR2 ANQGSEA. The CDR3 reads CSGRGGTSGADEQFF. CDR3 bases: TGCAGCGGGCGCGGAGGTACTAGCGGGGCCGATGAGCAGTTCTTC.

The V gene is TRBV18, the J gene TRBJ2-7, with D tentatively TRBD1 (6 bases). The CDR3 covers 13 residues. V was shortened by 8 bases and J by 3 bases, with 14 bases between the two germline ends. Germline-derived CDR1 and CDR2 are KGHSH and LQKENI. CDR3 nucleotides: TGTGCCAGCCTCAGGGGCCCCGACTACGAGCAGTACTTC. As protein: CASLRGPDYEQYF.

The gene calls are TRBV7-8 and TRBJ2-6; the D is unclear. The V end was cut by 6 bases, the J end by 0 bases, with 9 bases between. The CDR3 spans 15 residues. Per the germline V gene, CDR1 is SGHVS and CDR2 is FQNEAQ. The CDR3 here is CASRYTDSGANVLTF. DNA of the CDR3: TGTGCCAGCAGATATACAGACTCTGGGGCCAACGTCCTGACTTTC. Variable domain in full (rest from reference TRBV7-8 and TRBJ2-6): GAGVSQSPRYKVAKRGQDVALRCDPISGHVSLFWYQQALGQGPEFLTYFQNEAQLDKSGLPSDRFFAERPEGSVSTLKIQRTQQEDSAVYLCASRYTDSGANVLTFGAGSRLTVL.

The rearrangement joins TRBV21-1 to TRBJ2-5; TRBD2 reflects the table's D call only, with no check against the DNA. TRBV21-1 is reported as a pseudogene. The CDR3 covers 17 residues. The CDR3, as DNA: TGTGCCAGCAGCAAAGCGCCCGTCCCCGGTGTGAAAGAGACCCAGTACTTC. Amino acid sequence: CASSKAPVPGVKETQYF.

The V and J genes are TRBV11-3 and TRBJ2-3; no clear D gene. Germline CDR1 and CDR2: SGHNT and YENEEA. The V gene lost 4 bases and the J gene lost 2 bases, with 4 bases spanning the gap. The CDR3 is made up of 12 amino acids. The chain's CDR3 is CASSSATDTQYF. The CDR3, as DNA: TGTGCCAGCAGCTCCGCCACAGATACGCAGTATTTT.